This T cell receptor (beta chain) was sequenced in a study of vaccination and CD4 T cells after COVID-19. On the study more broadly: Convalescent patients gave post-COVID blood a median about 100 days post-diagnosis, range 35 to 161. Study results and limitations: Median SARS-CoV-2-reactive clonotype numbers rose nonsignificantly, roughly 20 to 38.

V shed 7 bases, J shed 1 base, and the junction held 5 bases outside the gene matches. The CDR3 spans 14 residues. Germline values: CDR1 MDHEN, CDR2 SYDVKM. Treatment in this sample: approximately 10-day PBMC culture with coronavirus spike peptide pools or control peptides (ViraFEST assay). Peptide pool stimulation in ViraFEST expanded antigen-specific T cells, whose TCRs were then sequenced. CD4+ T cells that had been cultured provided DNA sequenced with the Oncomine TCR Beta short-read assay. TCRdb re-derived calls from the PCR reads in MiXCR, one entry per CDR3 protein. This sample has roughly 17,000 distinct CDR3 sequences, with roughly 40% found just once. Concerning this clonotype: The target antigen is unknown.

Sequencing used CD4+ T cells from blood, cultured in vitro. The chain recombines TRBV28 with TRBJ2-5; TRBD2 agrees at 8 bases. This TCR was recovered from a human donor who had recovered from COVID-19. The CDR3: CASTVAGGQETQYF. Here the CDR3 DNA reads TGTGCCAGCACCGTGGCGGGAGGCCAAGAGACCCAGTACTTC.